This is a list of T cell receptor beta chains from one sample in a study of cytomegalovirus exposure and HLA in healthy donors. The data were produced by immunoSEQ multiplex PCR, yet TCRdb's version contains in-frame clones alone and is incomplete. The sample carries 75,000 to 95,000 clones, roughly three fifths recorded once. Sequenced sample: PBMCs. These receptor sequences come from a woman aged 25 to 39 in good health and CMV-seronegative. Each CDR3 is given with its conserved first and last residue. Fields, in order: J gene, clone size, V gene, D gene, CDR3 DNA, CDR3 protein. A D gene is named only where the DNA matches it firmly. Clone size is stated in some rows and not others, as once, few, many or a class when expanded.

TRBJ2-5 | few | TRBV19 | TRBD2 | TGTGCCAGTAGTACCAGCGGGGCTAGCGGAGGAGAGACCCAGTACTTC | CASSTSGASGGETQYF
TRBJ2-1 | . | TRBV30 | TRBD2 | TGTGCCTGGAGTCCTCCGGGACTAGCGTCGAATGAGCAGTTCTTC | CAWSPPGLASNEQFF
TRBJ2-2 | . | TRBV10-3 | . | TGTGCCATCAGTGAGTCATCCCCAAAAATCGGGGAGCTGTTTTTT | CAISESSPKIGELFF
TRBJ2-7 | . | TRBV10-3 | . | TGTGCCATCAGTGCTGCCCTCGGCGGCCAGCAAAACTACGAGCAGTACTTC | CAISAALGGQQNYEQYF
TRBJ2-1 | . | TRBV9 | TRBD1 | TGTGCCAGCAGCGTTGGACAGGGGGCCCATGAGCAGTTCTTC | CASSVGQGAHEQFF
TRBJ2-7 | once | TRBV19 | . | TGTGCCAGTAGTATCGGAGGTTCGGGCGAGCAGTACTTC | CASSIGGSGEQYF
TRBJ2-5 | once | TRBV21-1 | . | TGTGCCAGCAGCAAAGATCCTAGCGGGAGGGCTGAGACCCAGTACTTC | CASSKDPSGRAETQYF
TRBJ1-1 | few | TRBV5-1 | . | TGCGCCAGCAGCCTGACGGACAGAATATCGACTGAAGCTTTCTTT | CASSLTDRISTEAFF
TRBJ2-7 | . | TRBV7-9 | . | TGTGCCAGCAGTACCCAGGTTAACTCCTACGAGCAGTACTTC | CASSTQVNSYEQYF
TRBJ1-2 | . | TRBV6-6 | TRBD1 | TGTGCCAGCAGTTCCACAGGGGCCCCTAACTATGGCTACACCTTC | CASSSTGAPNYGYTF
TRBJ2-1 | . | TRBV5-4 | TRBD2 | TGTGCCAGCAGCCCTCTAGCGGGGGATTACAATGAGCAGTTCTTC | CASSPLAGDYNEQFF
TRBJ1-2 | . | TRBV5-1 | TRBD1 | TGCGCCAGCAGCTTGGGACAGGGAAGTAACTATGGCTACACCTTC | CASSLGQGSNYGYTF
TRBJ2-1 | . | TRBV5-4 | TRBD2 | TGTGCCAGCAGTTACGGACTAGCGGGGAACAATGAGCAGTTCTTC | CASSYGLAGNNEQFF
TRBJ2-3 | . | TRBV25-1 | . | TGTGCCAGCAGCGAACCGGGGAGCAGGGGAAGGACAGATACGCAGTATTTT | CASSEPGSRGRTDTQYF
TRBJ1-1 | . | TRBV5-1 | TRBD1 | TGCGCCAGCAGCAGATTGGGACAGGGGAACACTGAAGCTTTCTTT | CASSRLGQGNTEAFF